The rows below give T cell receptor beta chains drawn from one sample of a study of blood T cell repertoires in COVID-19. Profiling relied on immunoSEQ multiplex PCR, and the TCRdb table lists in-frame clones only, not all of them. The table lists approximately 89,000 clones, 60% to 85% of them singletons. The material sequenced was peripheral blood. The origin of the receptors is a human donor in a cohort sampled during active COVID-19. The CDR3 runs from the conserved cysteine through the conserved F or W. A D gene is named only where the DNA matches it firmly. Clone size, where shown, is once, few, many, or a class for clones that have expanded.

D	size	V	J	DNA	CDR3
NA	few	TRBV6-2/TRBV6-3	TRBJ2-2	TGTGCCAGCAGTCCCGTCGGGCGGGGCACCGGGGAGCTGTTTTTT	CASSPVGRGTGELFF
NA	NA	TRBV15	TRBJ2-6	TGTGCCACCAGCAGACTTCCGGGGGGCGTTGGGGCCAACGTCCTGACTTTC	CATSRLPGGVGANVLTF
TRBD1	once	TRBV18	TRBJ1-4	TGTGCCAGCTCACCCGGGACAGGGGTAGAAAAACTGTTTTTT	CASSPGTGVEKLFF
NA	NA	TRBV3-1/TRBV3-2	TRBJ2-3	TGTGCCAGCAGTTGGACAGCTAGCACAGATACGCAGTATTTT	CASSWTASTDTQYF
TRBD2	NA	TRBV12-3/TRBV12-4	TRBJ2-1	TGTGCCAGCAGGCACACTAGCGGGGTCCGGTTCTTC	CASRHTSGVRFF
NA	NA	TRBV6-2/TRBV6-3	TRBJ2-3	TGTGCCAGCAGTTACTCGTGGGGCGGCACAGATACGCAGTATTTT	CASSYSWGGTDTQYF
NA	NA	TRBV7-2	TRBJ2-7	TGTGCCAGCAGCCGAGGTCCCTACGAGCAGTACTTC	CASSRGPYEQYF
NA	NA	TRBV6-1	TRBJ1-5	TGTGCCAGCAGTGTAAGAGGTACAGGTATAGAGAGCAATCAGCCCCAGCATTTT	CASSVRGTGIESNQPQHF
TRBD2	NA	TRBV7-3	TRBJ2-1	TGTGCCAGCAGCTCCACCGGGACTAGCGGGAGGATGGAGCAGTTCTTC	CASSSTGTSGRMEQFF
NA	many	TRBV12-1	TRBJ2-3	TGTGCCAAGTGTCTTCGGACAGGCGGGGATACGCAGTATTTT	CAKCLRTGGDTQYF
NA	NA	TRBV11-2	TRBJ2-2	TGTGCCAGCAGCTTGGGAGGGGGTAGCACCGGGGAGCTGTTTTTT	CASSLGGGSTGELFF
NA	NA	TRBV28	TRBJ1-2	TGTGCCAGCAGAAGAGCTGGGGGCGATGGCTACACCTTC	CASRRAGGDGYTF